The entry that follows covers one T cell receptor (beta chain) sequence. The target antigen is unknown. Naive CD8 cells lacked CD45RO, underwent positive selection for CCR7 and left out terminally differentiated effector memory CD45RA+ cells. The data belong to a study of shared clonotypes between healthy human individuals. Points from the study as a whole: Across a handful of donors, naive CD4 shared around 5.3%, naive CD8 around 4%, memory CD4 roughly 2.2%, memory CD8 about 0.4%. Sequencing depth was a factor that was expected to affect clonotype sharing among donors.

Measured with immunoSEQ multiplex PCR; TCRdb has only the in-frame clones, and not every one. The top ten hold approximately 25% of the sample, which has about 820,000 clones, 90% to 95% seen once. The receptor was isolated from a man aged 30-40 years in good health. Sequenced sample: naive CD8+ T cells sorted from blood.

The CDR3 here is CASSLEDTYGEQFF. Here the CDR3 DNA reads TGTGCCAGCAGCTTAGAGGACACCTACGGTGAGCAGTTCTTC. The chain carries TRBV7-9 and TRBJ2-1, with a weak D call TRBD1 (5 bases). Trimming removed 1 base at V and 9 bases at J, with 13 bases between. The CDR3 loop spans 14 amino acids. CDR1 SEHNR and CDR2 FQNEAQ come from the germline V gene (reference sequence).